The present T cell receptor beta chain was sequenced within a study of technical replicates of blood from a handful of donors. This table comes from immunoSEQ multiplex PCR, and its TCRdb copy is limited to in-frame clones, with some not included. The table shows tens of thousands of clones, with over 90% occurring only once. Germline CDR1 and CDR2: SGHRS and YFSETQ. V lost 2 bases to trimming and J lost 4 bases, with 9 bases between them. The CDR3 runs 13 residues. The sequenced material came from T cells isolated from PBMCs. The chain employs TRBV5-1 and TRBJ1-2; D gene unclear. The clonotype comes from a human donor in good health. CDR3 amino acids: CASSLEGTYGYTF. The CDR3 DNA reads TGCGCCAGCAGCTTAGAGGGTACCTATGGCTACACCTTC.